This TCR beta chain was retrieved from a study of Tregs in tolerant kidney transplant recipients (dated by TCRdb to the late 2010s). Describing the broader study: Before combined kidney and bone marrow transplantation, this study identified donor-specific regulatory T cells using TCRbeta sequencing and then followed those same cells after transplant. TCRbeta repertoire sequencing was used in a few healthy controls to compare several methods for expanding Tregs specific for an allogeneic donor.

Worth noting for this clone: Which antigen it targets is not known. Base qualities are not provided; no much larger clone lies one nucleotide away.

Genomic DNA was extracted from sorted cells with the QIAGEN DNeasy Blood and Tissue Kit for TCRbeta CDR3 sequencing. High-throughput TCRbeta CDR3 sequencing, including PCR amplification with bias correction and internal controls, was performed commercially through immunoSEQ. Turning to the authors' computational methods: A unique productive TCRbeta sequence was defined by the CDR3 nucleotide sequence when primers matched, and otherwise by the CDR3 amino acid sequence together with the Vbeta and Jbeta genes. To correct sorting error, sequences shared between sorted populations at a frequency ratio of 2:1 or less were removed; the rest were assigned to the higher population. Sequences were defined as donor-reactive when expanded at least 5-fold in CFSE-low cells versus unstimulated cells and present at a frequency of at least 0.01% in CFSE-low cells. Jensen-Shannon divergence, calculated on the top 100 TCRbeta sequences ranked by frequency, was used to quantify repertoire divergence. When a sample had multiple sequencing runs, each run was corrected for sorting error separately and the runs were then pooled. TCRdb took over this immuneACCESS table, retaining in-frame rearrangements with V and J assigned. Such tables are incomplete; in checked studies, under half of the missing clones stem from an unresolved V gene, and the remainder is unexplained. From that table come the V and J calls and clone size; the DNA was used to work out D and trimming. The sample yields 100,000 to 150,000 clones; around 91% were counted once. The ten largest clones add up to nearly 0.6% of the sample.

Overall study outcomes, separate from this receptor: Biological reproducibility was not directly addressed, though technical replication error appeared minimal. The study was constrained by small patient numbers, and validation of the findings is required in larger populations and under other immunosuppression protocols. The most biologically relevant and donor-specific TCRbeta repertoire appeared to be identified by expanding Tregs with activated donor B cells.

Unstimulated Tregs (CD4+CD25+CD127-), CD4+ non-Tregs (CD4+CD25-), CD4 and CD8 cells were FACS-sorted from thawed PBMCs. Blood from healthy controls was obtained either as purchased buffy coats or from healthy volunteers. Healthy control blood was processed to PBMCs with a Ficoll density gradient and then cryopreserved, whereas patient PBMCs were collected both before and after transplant. Including the terminal cysteine and phenylalanine, the CDR3 comprises 13 residues. Only the CDR3 DNA stays, 39 bases, in frame from base 1. Trimming takes 4 bases off V and 4 bases off J; junction bases not matched to a gene: 3. Looking up the germline V gene yields CDR1 LGHNA and CDR2 YNFKEQ.

The sample consisted of CD4+ T cells from blood. The TCR comes from a human donor in good health. The V gene is TRBV4-2 and the J gene is TRBJ1-2; 7 bases in between match TRBD1. Here the CDR3 is given as CASSRDSLYGYTF. The DNA reads as follows: TGTGCCAGCAGCCGGGACAGCCTCTATGGCTACACCTTC.